Below, 5 T cell receptor beta chains from the same sample are listed, as sequenced in a study of monozygotic twins with inflammatory bowel disease. Following a re-call of the 5' RACE reads, TCRdb has one entry per CDR3 protein and lacks DNA. Here the sample table reports approximately 380,000 distinct CDR3 sequences. Specimen: blood. Every receptor here comes from a human donor with ulcerative colitis or Crohn's disease, or a healthy co-twin of an affected twin (not recorded which).

The V gene is TRBV18, the J gene TRBJ2-3. The CDR3 totals 14 residues. Germline V gene data show CDR1 as KGHSH and CDR2 as LQKENI. CDR3 sequence: CASSPPVSTDTQYF.

The chain links TRBV12-3 or TRBV12-4 to TRBJ1-2; TCRdb picks TRBD1, but there is no DNA to check that call. There are 14 residues in the CDR3. Here the CDR3 reads CASTGTGTNYGYTF.

This chain uses TRBV10-2 with TRBJ1-2. This CDR3 has 11 amino acids. Germline CDR1 and CDR2: WSHSY and SAAADI. The CDR3 region is CASGDTAGYTF.

The CDR3 loop reads CASSEGDFRGANTGELFF. The chain is built from TRBV2 and TRBJ2-2; no DNA is available, so the TRBD1 call from TCRdb remains unchecked. The CDR3 sequence is 18 residues long. CDR1 is SNHLY and CDR2 is FYNNEI in the germline V gene.

V and J are TRBV9 and TRBJ2-3; there is no DNA to check the TCRdb D call of TRBD1. The CDR3 consists of 12 residues. CDR1 SGDLS and CDR2 YYNGEE come from the germline V gene. The CDR3: CASSLQGDTQYF.